This is a list of T cell receptor beta chains from one sample in a study of TIL therapy for anti-PD-1-resistant metastatic lung cancer. Here immunoSEQ multiplex PCR was the method, and the copy in TCRdb shows in-frame clones only, minus some. The sample records 45,000 to 75,000 clones, about 69% being singletons. Sequencing was performed on blood, taken at baseline. Every receptor here comes from a person aged 25 to 85 with non-small cell lung cancer. CDR3s include the opening cysteine and the closing phenylalanine or tryptophan. The order of the fields is V gene, clone size, J gene, CDR3 protein. Clone size is not always given. Where it is, it says once, few, many or a class for expanded clones.

TRBV19	.	TRBJ2-7	CASSARPGTPEQYF
TRBV7-3	.	TRBJ2-3	CASSSGGGADTQYF
TRBV5-1	.	TRBJ1-2	CASSDGQGNYGYTF
TRBV7-8	once	TRBJ2-1	CASSLRGEVDEQFF
TRBV11-3	.	TRBJ2-3	CASSSRFDADTQYF
TRBV28	few	TRBJ1-1	CASSLSSGSTEAFF
TRBV4-1	.	TRBJ2-2	CASSRGGNTGELFF
TRBV5-1	once	TRBJ2-2	CASSLVVANTGELFF
TRBV27	.	TRBJ2-3	CASSAWDRVDTQYF
TRBV11-3	.	TRBJ1-1	CASSPEPGQRFMNTEAFF
TRBV4-1	once	TRBJ1-6	CASSQAGDSPLHF
TRBV10-3	.	TRBJ1-5	CAISGQPSQPQHF
TRBV7-6	.	TRBJ2-3	CASSLDPREGAVTDTQYF
TRBV19	.	TRBJ1-2	CASSAGPSGYTF
TRBV6-5	few	TRBJ2-1	CASSYSVSASYNEQFF
TRBV7-6	.	TRBJ1-3	CASSLAQGARSGNTIYF
TRBV7-2	.	TRBJ2-2	CASSFMFGVNTGELFF
TRBV7-8	once	TRBJ2-2	CASSPKTGGIGELFF
TRBV29-1	.	TRBJ2-3	CSVTGASTDTQYF
TRBV30	.	TRBJ2-7	CAWSTGTGAYEQYF
TRBV19	.	TRBJ2-3	CASRGVVLGTQYF
TRBV2	.	TRBJ1-5	CASSDLVGERNQPQHF
TRBV28	.	TRBJ1-2	CASSLSGQGAGYTF
TRBV10-3	.	TRBJ1-5	CAIKSVGANQPQHF
TRBV11-3	.	TRBJ2-7	CASSLASGGTYEQYF
TRBV7-2	.	TRBJ2-4	CASRLAGTIAKNIQYF
TRBV6-1	.	TRBJ1-4	CASSEGGHNEKLFF
TRBV2	.	TRBJ2-5	CASSNLAVQETQYF
TRBV6-5	.	TRBJ1-1	CASMMTSEAFF
TRBV7-9	.	TRBJ2-2	CASMSAGKPGELFF
TRBV7-9	.	TRBJ2-7	CASSSSAAYEQYF
TRBV7-9	.	TRBJ2-5	CASSLEGSPGTQYF
TRBV6-6	.	TRBJ1-4	CASSKQLATNEKLFF
TRBV15	.	TRBJ1-3	CATSRVVQPSGNTIYF
TRBV2	.	TRBJ2-2	CASAGFLAGELFF
TRBV4-2	.	TRBJ1-3	CASSQVTRRGHTIYF
TRBV28	once	TRBJ1-2	CASTNNRDGGYGYTF
TRBV9	few	TRBJ2-1	CASSVGLAGDLDEQFF
TRBV5-1	.	TRBJ2-1	CASSLSRGEQFF
TRBV5-1	.	TRBJ2-7	CASSTDGTEYEQYF
TRBV10-3	.	TRBJ1-2	CAIADGAGGRGYTF
TRBV5-1	.	TRBJ1-3	CASSDRGGNTIYF
TRBV6-5	once	TRBJ2-7	CASSYHSRDYEQYF
TRBV6-6	few	TRBJ1-5	CASSPGQHNQPQHF
TRBV2	.	TRBJ2-2	CASSVSGNTGELFF
TRBV18	few	TRBJ2-2	CASSPPEGGPTGELFF